Below are 9 T cell receptor beta chains sequenced from a single sample in a study of blood T cell repertoires in COVID-19. Produced via immunoSEQ multiplex PCR; TCRdb's table is partial and in-frame only. The table has some 130,000 clones, more than 80% seen once. The specimen sequenced was peripheral blood. The receptors derive from a human donor in a cohort sampled during active COVID-19.

The gene calls are TRBV24-1 and TRBJ2-1, with D unclear. The length of the CDR3 is 15 residues. V lost 2 bases, J lost 8 bases, and 15 bases lay in between. Germline CDR1 is KGHDR and CDR2 is SFDVKD. The CDR3 region is CATSDSSRYGYEQFF. Here the CDR3 DNA reads TGTGCCACCAGTGATTCCTCGAGGTACGGGTATGAGCAGTTCTTC.

The rearrangement links TRBV6-1 to TRBJ1-4; possible D gene TRBD1, 5 bases. Trimming pared 1 base from V and 7 bases from J, leaving 10 bases between. Germline CDR1 and CDR2: MNHNS and SASEGT. This CDR3 contains 14 residues. CDR3 sequence: CASSEEGLGEKLFF. Here the CDR3 DNA reads TGTGCCAGCAGTGAAGAGGGGCTCGGTGAAAAACTGTTTTTT.

The CDR3 region has the DNA TGTGCCAGCAGTTACGGGGGCACCCCCACTGGCTACACCTTC. Amino acids: CASSYGGTPTGYTF. This chain links TRBV6-6 with TRBJ1-2; weak D call: TRBD1 (6 bases). CDR1 and CDR2 from the germline V gene are MNHNY and SVGAGI (reference sequence). The CDR3 extends over 14 amino acids. Trimming removed 2 bases at V and 7 bases at J, with 14 bases between.

This CDR3 reads CASSLSMGRGGQPQHF. In DNA form, the CDR3 reads TGTGCCAGCAGCTTGTCCATGGGCCGGGGAGGTCAGCCCCAGCATTTT. The chain recombines TRBV5-6 with TRBJ1-5; D unclear. V gave up 1 base and J gave up 6 bases, with 17 bases separating them. The germline CDR1 and CDR2 sequences are SGHDT and YYEEEE. CDR3 size: 16 residues.

This clone was counted a single time. The rearrangement uses TRBV5-1 and TRBJ1-6; D uncertain. Between the trimmed V and J ends, which lost 1 base and 6 bases, there was a span of 8 bases. The CDR3 totals 14 residues. CDR1 and CDR2 (germline): SGHRS, YFSETQ. For the CDR3, the DNA is TGCGCCAGCAGCTTGCAGGAGGGTAATTCACCCCTCCACTTT. This translates into CASSLQEGNSPLHF. The full variable domain, completed using reference TRBV5-1 and TRBJ1-6, is KAGVTQTPRYLIKTRGQQVTLSCSPISGHRSVSWYQQTPGQGLQFLFEYFSETQRNKGNFPGRFSGRQFSNSRSEMNVSTLELGDSALYLCASSLQEGNSPLHFGNGTRLTVT.

This clone was detected only once. This chain joins TRBV7-9 and TRBJ1-2, with D unresolved. V was cut by 5 bases and J by 8 bases, with 12 bases left in between. This CDR3 is 12 amino acids long. Germline lookup yields CDR1 SEHNR and CDR2 FQNEAQ (reference sequence). CDR3 loop: CASSTNMRGYTF. As DNA, the CDR3 is TGTGCCAGCAGCACAAACATGAGGGGCTACACCTTC.

The J gene is TRBJ1-3, the V gene TRBV4-3; D remains unclear. Germline lookup yields CDR1 LGHNA and CDR2 YSLEER. The germline V and J ends were trimmed by 0 bases and 2 bases, with 8 bases remaining between them. This CDR3 is built from 15 residues. CDR3 loop: CASSQEGGPGNTIYF. As DNA, the CDR3 is TGCGCCAGCAGCCAAGAGGGAGGGCCTGGAAACACCATATATTTT.

The rearrangement joins TRBV25-1 to TRBJ2-3; D is possibly TRBD2 (5 bases). In germline, CDR1 is MGHDK, CDR2 SYGVNS. The CDR3 loop spans 13 amino acids. V was trimmed by 6 bases and J by 0 bases, leaving 7 bases between them. The CDR3 is CASSDYSTDTQYF. CDR3 sequence (DNA): TGTGCCAGCAGCGACTATAGCACAGATACGCAGTATTTT.

The gene calls are TRBV29-1 and TRBJ2-1; unclear D gene. From germline, CDR1 is SQVTM and CDR2 ANQGSEA. The V end was cut by 7 bases, the J end by 5 bases, with 6 bases between. CDR3 length: 10 residues. Here the CDR3 reads CSAQDNEQFF. Here the CDR3 DNA reads TGCAGCGCCCAGGACAATGAGCAGTTCTTC.